This TCR beta chain was documented in a study of blood T cells in healthy people across ages. A J-beta primer mix and a sample-barcoded 5' primer were used in a second PCR of roughly 6 to 11 cycles. TCRdb re-called the 5' RACE reads through MiXCR, storing one row per CDR3 protein. The table includes over 500,000 distinct CDR3 sequences, about 27% detected once. The CDR3 totals 12 residues. V lost 3 bases and J lost 3, with 4 bases in between. Germline V gene data show CDR1 as SGHDN and CDR2 as FVKESK. Ranging in age from about 6 to 100, the donors were healthy Caucasian individuals from Russia. This clonotype turned up a few times. These same records also appear under a second study, on T cells of mothers and their children.

The chain employs TRBV14 and TRBJ2-3; D not certain. This sequence originates from a boy aged 2-15 years in good health. Sequenced sample: blood. CDR3 sequence reads: CASSQITDTQYF. The CDR3 bases are TGTGCCAGCAGCCAGATAACAGATACGCAGTATTTT.